This T cell receptor beta chain was sequenced in a study of OX40 agonist ivuxolimab in advanced cancers. Using immunoSEQ multiplex PCR, the repertoire was profiled, and TCRdb retains in-frame clones only, with some absent. Among under 50,000 clones listed, 75% to 90% were seen once. The CDR3 is 14 residues long. The germline gives CDR1 MDHEN, CDR2 SYDVKM. V lost 5 bases and J 4 bases, leaving 12 bases between the germline ends. The sequencing used CD4+ or CD8+ T cells sorted from blood, collected in a trial of the OX40 agonist ivuxolimab. The receptor was derived from an adult with an advanced solid tumor such as melanoma, head and neck, liver or kidney cancer. This chain joins TRBV28 and TRBJ1-3; unclear D gene. In DNA, the CDR3 is TGTGCCAGCAGTCCGGCTGGTACGGGAAACACCATATATTTT. Its protein product is CASSPAGTGNTIYF.